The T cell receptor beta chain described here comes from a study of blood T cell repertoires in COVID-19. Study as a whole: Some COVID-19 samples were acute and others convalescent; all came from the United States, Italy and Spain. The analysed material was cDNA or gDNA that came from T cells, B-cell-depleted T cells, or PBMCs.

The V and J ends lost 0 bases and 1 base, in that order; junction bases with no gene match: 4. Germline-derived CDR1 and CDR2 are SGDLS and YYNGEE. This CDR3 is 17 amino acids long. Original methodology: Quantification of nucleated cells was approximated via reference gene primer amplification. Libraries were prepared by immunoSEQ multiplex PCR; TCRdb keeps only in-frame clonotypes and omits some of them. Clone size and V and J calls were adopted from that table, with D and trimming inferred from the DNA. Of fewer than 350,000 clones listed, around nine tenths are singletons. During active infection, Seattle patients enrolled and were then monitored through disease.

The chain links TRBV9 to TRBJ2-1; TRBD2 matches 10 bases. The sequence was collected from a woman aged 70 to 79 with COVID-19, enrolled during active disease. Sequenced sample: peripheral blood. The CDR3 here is CASSVVAGGVSYNEQFF. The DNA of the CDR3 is TGTGCCAGCAGCGTAGTAGCGGGGGGAGTTTCCTACAATGAGCAGTTCTTC.